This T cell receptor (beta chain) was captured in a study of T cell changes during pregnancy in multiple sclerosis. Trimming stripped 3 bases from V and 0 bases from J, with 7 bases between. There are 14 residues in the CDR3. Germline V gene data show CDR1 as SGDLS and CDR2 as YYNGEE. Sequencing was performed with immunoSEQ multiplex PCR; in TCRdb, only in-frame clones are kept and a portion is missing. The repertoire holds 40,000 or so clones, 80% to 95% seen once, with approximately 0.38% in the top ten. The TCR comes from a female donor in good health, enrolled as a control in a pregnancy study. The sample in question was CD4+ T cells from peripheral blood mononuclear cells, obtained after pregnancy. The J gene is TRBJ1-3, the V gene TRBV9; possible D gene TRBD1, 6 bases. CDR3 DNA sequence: TGTGCCAGCAGCGCGGACAGCTCTGGAAACACCATATATTTT. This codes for CASSADSSGNTIYF.